These T cell receptor beta chains were read from a single sample in a study of T cell responses to AZD1222 COVID-19 vaccine. Sequencing used immunoSEQ multiplex PCR; TCRdb keeps in-frame clones, though not all of them. The sample holds around 200,000 clones, 93% seen once. The specimen comprised peripheral blood, sampled on day 0 of AZD1222 vaccination. The receptor source for this set is an adult in good health. Each CDR3 is given with its conserved first and last residue. A D gene is named only where the DNA matches it firmly. Some rows mark clone size as missing; the rest say once, few, many or name a class of expanded clone.

V	size	J	D	CDR3	DNA
TRBV7-9	NA	TRBJ2-2	TRBD2	CASSSLELAGGPVGELFF	TGTGCCAGCAGCTCCCTCGAACTCGCGGGGGGGCCGGTCGGGGAGCTGTTTTTT
TRBV12-3/TRBV12-4	NA	TRBJ1-1	NA	CASSFPGPEAFF	TGTGCCAGCAGTTTCCCAGGACCTGAAGCTTTCTTT
TRBV25-1	once	TRBJ1-2	TRBD1	CASSFQQGARGYTF	TGTGCCAGCAGTTTTCAACAGGGGGCGCGTGGCTACACCTTC
TRBV15	NA	TRBJ1-4	NA	CATGFQYEKLFF	TGTGCCACCGGGTTTCAATATGAAAAACTGTTTTTT
TRBV9	NA	TRBJ2-3	NA	CASSVVRADTQYF	TGTGCCAGCAGCGTAGTTAGGGCAGATACGCAGTATTTT
TRBV5-1	once	TRBJ1-2	TRBD1	CASSLAGNRGNGYTF	TGCGCCAGCAGCTTGGCCGGTAACAGGGGTAACGGCTACACCTTC
TRBV18	NA	TRBJ2-3	NA	CASSPNRGRLATDTQYF	TGTGCCAGCTCACCAAACAGGGGACGACTAGCCACAGATACGCAGTATTTT
TRBV19	NA	TRBJ1-3	TRBD1	CASSMVGQGIPGNTIYF	TGTGCCAGTAGTATGGTGGGACAGGGGATTCCTGGAAACACCATATATTTT
TRBV7-9	NA	TRBJ2-7	TRBD2	CASSLSGSSYEQYF	TGTGCCAGCAGCCTTAGCGGGAGCTCCTACGAGCAGTACTTC
TRBV6-5	NA	TRBJ1-5	NA	CASREDTSNQPQHF	TGTGCCAGCAGAGAGGACACCTCCAATCAGCCCCAGCATTTT
TRBV14	NA	TRBJ1-1	NA	CASSQGQGMVVSTEAFF	TGTGCCAGCAGCCAAGGGCAGGGGATGGTTGTAAGCACTGAAGCTTTCTTT
TRBV6-5	NA	TRBJ2-7	NA	CASRTLYSSYEQYF	TGTGCCAGCAGGACCCTCTATAGCTCCTACGAGCAGTACTTC
TRBV18	NA	TRBJ2-7	NA	CASSLHSGYEQYF	TGTGCCAGCTCACTTCATTCAGGATACGAGCAGTACTTC
TRBV3-1/TRBV3-2	NA	TRBJ1-1	TRBD1	CASSRRTGAGLSRDTEAFF	TGTGCCAGCAGCCGAAGGACAGGGGCCGGATTATCGAGGGACACTGAAGCTTTCTTT
TRBV7-9	NA	TRBJ1-6	NA	CASSIRHANSPLHF	TGTGCCAGCAGCATTAGACATGCTAATTCACCCCTCCACTTT
TRBV19	once	TRBJ1-2	NA	CASSIGKAGNYGYTF	TGTGCCAGTAGTATAGGAAAAGCAGGGAACTATGGCTACACCTTC
TRBV5-1	NA	TRBJ1-6	TRBD1	CASSLAGQGRTYNSPLHF	TGCGCCAGCAGCTTGGCAGGACAGGGGAGGACCTATAATTCACCCCTCCACTTT
TRBV6-5	NA	TRBJ1-3	NA	CASSYSRGRSGNTIYF	TGTGCCAGCAGTTACTCTCGCGGCCGCTCTGGAAACACCATATATTTT
TRBV6-5	NA	TRBJ1-4	TRBD1	CASNGQGAREKLFF	TGTGCCAGCAACGGACAGGGGGCGCGTGAAAAACTGTTTTTT
TRBV20-1	NA	TRBJ1-5	TRBD1	CSASGPGGPSPLANQPQHF	TGCAGTGCTAGTGGTCCAGGGGGCCCGAGTCCTTTAGCAAATCAGCCCCAGCATTTT
TRBV5-6	NA	TRBJ2-5	NA	CASSLGVHSKETQYF	TGTGCCAGCAGCTTGGGAGTACACTCTAAAGAGACCCAGTACTTC
TRBV24-1	NA	TRBJ2-1	NA	CATSDSGLEYNEQFF	TGTGCCACCAGTGATTCGGGACTTGAGTACAATGAGCAGTTCTTC